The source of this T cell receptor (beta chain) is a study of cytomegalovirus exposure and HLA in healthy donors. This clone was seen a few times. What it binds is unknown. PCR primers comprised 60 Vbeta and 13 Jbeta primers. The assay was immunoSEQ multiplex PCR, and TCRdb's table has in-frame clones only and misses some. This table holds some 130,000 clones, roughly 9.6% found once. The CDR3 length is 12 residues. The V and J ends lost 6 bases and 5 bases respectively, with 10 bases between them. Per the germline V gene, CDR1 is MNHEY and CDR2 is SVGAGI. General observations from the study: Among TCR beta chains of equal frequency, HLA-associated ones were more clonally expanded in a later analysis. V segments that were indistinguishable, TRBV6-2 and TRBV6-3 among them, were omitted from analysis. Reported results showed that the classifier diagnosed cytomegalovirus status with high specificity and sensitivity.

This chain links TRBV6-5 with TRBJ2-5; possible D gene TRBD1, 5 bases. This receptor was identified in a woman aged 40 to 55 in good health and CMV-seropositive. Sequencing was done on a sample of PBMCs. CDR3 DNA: TGTGCCAGCAGGGACCACAGGGAGACCCAGTACTTC. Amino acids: CASRDHRETQYF.